One and the same sample provided the 12 T cell receptor beta chains below, sequenced in a study of blood T cell repertoires in COVID-19 (dated by TCRdb to about 2020). Library creation used the immunoSEQ multiplex PCR assay. TCRdb re-hosts the immuneACCESS table, in-frame sequences only. Its copies lack some clones; in the studies checked, an unresolved V gene accounts for under half of them, and the cause for the rest is not known. Recorded for this sample are some 87,000 clones; 87% of them occurred a single time. About 17% of the sample rests with the top ten. Sequencing was performed on peripheral blood. These receptors came from a human donor in a cohort sampled during active COVID-19.

This clone has only one observation. The chain carries TRBV5-1 and TRBJ1-3; 9 bases fit TRBD1. V dropped 4 bases and J dropped 0; count of bases not matched to a gene: 5. The CDR3 covers 16 residues. Germline V gives CDR1 SGHRS, CDR2 YFSETQ. The DNA of the CDR3 is TGCGCCAGCAGCACGGGACAGGGTGGCTCTGGAAACACCATATATTTT. Translation gives CASSTGQGGSGNTIYF.

The chain links TRBV18 to TRBJ1-2, with D maybe TRBD1 (5 bases). V gave up 0 bases and J gave up 3 bases, with 17 bases separating them. Germline V CDR1 and CDR2: KGHSH, LQKENI. This CDR3 spans 17 amino acids. CDR3: CASSPPGLEGTHYGYTF. CDR3 coding DNA: TGTGCCAGCTCACCACCGGGGCTCGAAGGAACCCACTATGGCTACACCTTC.

This chain joins TRBV29-1 and TRBJ1-5; D is unresolved. This CDR3 contains 13 residues. Germline loops: CDR1 SQVTM, CDR2 ANQGSEA. V was cut by 4 bases and J by 3 bases, with 10 bases left in between. CDR3 amino acids: CSVADQNNQPQHF. DNA of the CDR3: TGCAGCGTTGCAGACCAAAACAATCAGCCCCAGCATTTT. The entire variable domain, with the rest obtained from reference TRBV29-1 and TRBJ1-5, is as follows: SAVISQKPSRDICQRGTSLTIQCQVDSQVTMMFWYRQQPGQSLTLIATANQGSEATYESGFVIDKFPISRPNLTFSTLTVSNMSPEDSSIYLCSVADQNNQPQHFGDGTRLSIL.

The chain combines TRBV11-2 with TRBJ1-1; D uncertain. Trimming took off 2 bases at V and 4 bases at J, with 14 bases between the two ends. This CDR3 is 15 amino acids long. Germline loops: CDR1 SGHAT, CDR2 FQNNGV. CDR3 bases: TGTGCCAGCAGCTTAACCGGAATCGGGGTCACTGAAGCTTTCTTT. Protein sequence: CASSLTGIGVTEAFF.

The chain joins TRBV4-1 to TRBJ1-4; TRBD1 matches 12 bases. V shed 0 bases and J 9 bases; nucleotides not matched to a gene: 5. The germline gives CDR1 MGHRA, CDR2 YSYEKL. The CDR3 loop spans 16 amino acids. The CDR3 loop is CASSQDPGQGAKKLFF. The CDR3 nucleotides read TGCGCCAGCAGCCAAGACCCGGGACAGGGGGCAAAAAAACTGTTTTTT.

This clone appeared a few times. CDR3 sequence: CASSLVTSEYEQYF. In DNA, the CDR3 is TGCGCCAGCAGCTTGGTAACTAGCGAATACGAGCAGTACTTC. J is TRBJ2-7 and V is TRBV5-1, with 7 bases that match TRBD2. Germline lookup yields CDR1 SGHRS and CDR2 YFSETQ. This CDR3 is 14 amino acids long. With V trimmed by 0 bases and J by 4 bases, 4 bases remained unmatched.

The J gene is TRBJ2-3, the V gene TRBV12-5; weak D call: TRBD1 (6 bases). Trimming pared 6 bases from V and 3 bases from J, leaving 22 bases between. Germline V gives CDR1 LGHNT, CDR2 FRNRAP. The CDR3 totals 17 residues. The CDR3 DNA follows: TGTGCTAGTGGCCCACGTCAGACAGGACGACTTACAGATACGCAGTATTTT. This sequence encodes CASGPRQTGRLTDTQYF.

This chain joins TRBV3-1 (or the pseudogene TRBV3-2) and TRBJ2-5; D might be TRBD2 (7 bases). V was pared by 1 base and J by 1 base, with 10 bases between. Germline CDR1 LGHDT, CDR2 YNNKEL (reference sequence). This CDR3 is 15 amino acids long. CDR3 nucleotide sequence: TGTGCCAGCAGCCAAGGTGGGGGGGCCCAAGAGACCCAGTACTTC. This codes for CASSQGGGAQETQYF.

The J gene is TRBJ2-2, the V gene TRBV28; TRBD2 aligns across 9 bases. The CDR3 runs 18 residues. Trimming took 3 bases from V and 3 from J; bases not matched to a gene: 11. In germline, CDR1 is MDHEN, CDR2 SYDVKM. The CDR3 coding sequence is TGTGCCAGCAGTTTGTCCCGGGCGGGGGGGCACGACACCGGGGAGCTGTTTTTT. It yields the protein CASSLSRAGGHDTGELFF.

The chain has TRBV5-4 and TRBJ1-6; no clear D. V lost 1 base and J lost 6, with 8 bases in between. Germline values: CDR1 SGHNT, CDR2 YYREEE (reference sequence). This CDR3 contains 14 residues. The CDR3 region has the DNA TGTGCCAGCAGCTTGCAAAGCGGTAATTCACCCCTCCACTTT. It encodes CASSLQSGNSPLHF. Together with reference TRBV5-4 and TRBJ1-6, the CDR3 gives the full variable domain: ETGVTQSPTHLIKTRGQQVTLRCSSQSGHNTVSWYQQALGQGPQFIFQYYREEENGRGNFPPRFSGLQFPNYSSELNVNALELDDSALYLCASSLQSGNSPLHFGNGTRLTVT.

The chain uses TRBV19 and TRBJ2-1; TRBD1 agrees at 10 bases. V shed 4 bases, J shed 5 bases, and the junction held 14 bases outside the gene matches. Germline V gene sequence: CDR1 LNHDA, CDR2 SQIVND (reference sequence). CDR3 length: 18 residues. The chain's CDR3 is CASSTRLRQGAVDNEQFF. In nucleotides, the CDR3 is TGTGCCAGTAGTACACGATTAAGACAGGGGGCCGTGGACAATGAGCAGTTCTTC.

The chain combines TRBV4-3 with TRBJ1-3; D is unresolved. CDR3 length: 13 amino acids. The V gene's germline CDR1 is LGHNA and CDR2 YSLEER. The V end lost 0 bases, the J end lost 3 bases, and 3 bases lay between the germline ends. As DNA, the CDR3 is TGCGCCAGCAGCCAAGATCATGGAAACACCATATATTTT. Its translation: CASSQDHGNTIYF.